The 25 T cell receptor beta chains in this list originate from one sample, sequenced in a study of blood T cells in healthy people across ages. A J-beta primer mix and a sample-barcoded 5' primer were used in a second PCR of roughly 7 to 12 cycles. A single record per CDR3 protein comes from TCRdb applying MiXCR to the 5' RACE reads. The sample lists more than 1,400,000 distinct CDR3 sequences; roughly 40% were seen once. Sequencing was done on a sample of blood. The receptors derive from a young woman in good health.

Only a few counts were recorded for this clonotype. V usage is TRBV12-3 or TRBV12-4 and J usage is TRBJ1-1, with 8 bases identical to TRBD1. J lost 7 bases, V lost 5 bases, and 12 bases had no gene match. This CDR3 comprises 15 residues. Written as DNA, the CDR3 is TGTGCCAGCAGTGGACAGGGAGCCCTAAGAGGTGAAGCTTTCTTT. Translation gives CASSGQGALRGEAFF.

This chain links TRBV6-5 with TRBJ1-2; 7 nucleotides line up with TRBD1. CDR1 and CDR2 from the germline V gene are MNHEY and SVGAGI. The CDR3 covers 15 residues. The junction had 11 bases not matched to a gene; V was cut back by 6 bases and J by 4 bases. In DNA form, the CDR3 reads TGTGCCAGCAGCCAAGGGGACAGACTATCCTATGGCTACACCTTC. Amino acids: CASSQGDRLSYGYTF.

This clonotype was counted between two and nine times. The CDR3 is CASSSEYDEQFF. CDR3 DNA: TGTGCCAGCAGTTCAGAGTATGATGAGCAGTTCTTC. J is TRBJ2-1 and V is TRBV6-1; D ambiguous. The V gene's germline CDR1 is MNHNS and CDR2 SASEGT. CDR3 length: 12 amino acids. V lost 5 bases and J 8 bases, leaving 10 bases between the germline ends.

The rearrangement uses TRBV5-1 and TRBJ2-2; 9 bases fit TRBD2. J gave up 12 bases and V 3 bases, and 15 bases lay outside the gene matches. CDR3 length equals 16 residues. Germline V gene sequence: CDR1 SGHRS, CDR2 YFSETQ. DNA of the CDR3: TGCGCCAGCAGCTCCTCCGGGACTAGCTACAATGAGCAGCTGTTTTTT. It translates to CASSSSGTSYNEQLFF.

V usage is TRBV6-1 and J usage is TRBJ2-1, with 8 bases identical to TRBD2. The CDR3 runs to 12 residues. After removal of 4 bases from V and 10 bases from J, the junction contained 3 bases not matched to a gene. Looked up from germline, CDR1 is MNHNS and CDR2 is SASEGT. The CDR3 spells CASSAIAGEQFF. The CDR3 DNA follows: TGTGCCAGCAGTGCAATAGCGGGGGAGCAGTTCTTC.

The chain employs TRBV6-1 and TRBJ2-5, with TRBD2 matching over 9 bases. The trim removed 3 bases at V and 11 bases at J, leaving 7 bases unmatched. Germline lookup yields CDR1 MNHNS and CDR2 SASEGT. This CDR3 is built from 13 residues. CDR3 DNA sequence: TGTGCCAGCAGTGATAGCGGGAGTGGTGAGCAGTACTTC. Encoded protein: CASSDSGSGEQYF.

This clonotype was counted only a few times. The chain links TRBV3-1 to TRBJ2-7; 7 nucleotides line up with TRBD2. Germline-derived CDR1 and CDR2 are LGHDT and YNNKEL (reference sequence). The junction had 4 bases not matched to a gene; V was cut back by 7 bases and J by 1 base. The CDR3 consists of 13 residues. CDR3 sequence (DNA): TGTGCCAGCATGCGCGGGGGTTCCTACGAGCAGTACTTC. Its protein product is CASMRGGSYEQYF.

The chain has TRBV11-2 and TRBJ2-1; possibly TRBD1 or TRBD2 for D (5 bases each). CDR3 length equals 13 residues. The V gene's germline CDR1 is SGHAT and CDR2 FQNNGV. Trimming pared 7 bases from V and 7 bases from J, leaving 14 bases between. This CDR3 reads CASTPGTWNEQFF. DNA of the CDR3: TGTGCCAGCACCCCAGGGACCTGGAATGAGCAGTTCTTC.

V gene TRBV5-1 combines with J gene TRBJ2-7, with D perhaps matching TRBD2 (6 bases). V lost 0 bases and J lost 3, with 13 bases in between. Per the germline V gene, CDR1 is SGHRS and CDR2 is YFSETQ. The CDR3 totals 15 residues. CDR3 bases: TGCGCCAGCAGCTTGGACGGGAGTGGCATCTACGAGCAGTACTTC. Its protein product is CASSLDGSGIYEQYF.

The chain joins TRBV6-5 to TRBJ1-4; D is perhaps TRBD1 (5 bases). V was shortened by 2 bases and J by 2 bases, with 6 bases between the two germline ends. The CDR3 runs 14 residues. Germline V CDR1 and CDR2: MNHEY, SVGAGI. The CDR3 loop is CASSYGHTNEKLFF. The CDR3 bases are TGTGCCAGCAGTTACGGACACACTAATGAAAAACTGTTTTTT.

This clonotype appeared a few times. V usage is TRBV27 and J usage is TRBJ2-4, with 7 bases matching TRBD1. CDR1 and CDR2 (germline): MNHEY, SMNVEV (reference sequence). CDR3 length: 16 residues. The V and J ends lost 5 bases and 0 bases, in that order; junction bases with no gene match: 7. CDR3 in DNA: TGTGCCAGCAGTCCCGGGACAGCAATAGCCAAAAACATTCAGTACTTC. Residues: CASSPGTAIAKNIQYF.

A few counts support this clonotype. V usage is TRBV28 and J usage is TRBJ2-7, with a weak D call TRBD1 (5 bases). Germline V gives CDR1 MDHEN, CDR2 SYDVKM. The CDR3 covers 16 residues. V lost 6 bases, J lost 1 base, and 19 bases lay in between. Here the CDR3 DNA reads TGTGCCAGCAGCGAACCCCAGGGTGCAAAGTCCTACGAGCAGTACTTC. Encoded protein: CASSEPQGAKSYEQYF.

This clonotype was seen a single time. The chain employs TRBV27 and TRBJ2-1, with D tentatively TRBD1 or TRBD2 (5 bases each). V lost 8 bases and J lost 6, with 14 bases in between. The CDR3 has 13 amino acids. CDR1 and CDR2 from the germline V gene are MNHEY and SMNVEV (reference sequence). The CDR3 loop reads CASGVSGRNEQFF. In DNA, the CDR3 is TGTGCCAGCGGTGTCTCGGGACGCAATGAGCAGTTCTTC.

This chain uses TRBV6-5 with TRBJ1-5, with TRBD1 matching over 7 bases. The germline CDR1 and CDR2 sequences are MNHEY and SVGAGI. V lost 5 bases to trimming and J lost 2 bases; unmatched junction nucleotides: 6. This CDR3 region has 15 residues. CDR3 sequence reads: CASSKNRGGNQPQHF. CDR3 nucleotides: TGTGCCAGCAGTAAGAACAGGGGAGGCAATCAGCCCCAGCATTTT.

Only a few counts were recorded for this clonotype. This chain uses TRBV7-3 with TRBJ1-6; 8 bases line up with TRBD1. Germline V gene sequence: CDR1 SGHTA, CDR2 FQGTGA. CDR3 length: 16 residues. V lost 1 base to trimming and J lost 7 bases; unmatched junction nucleotides: 6. In nucleotides, the CDR3 is TGTGCCAGCAGCTTAAGTACCCAGGGGGCCAATTCACCCCTCCACTTT. Protein product: CASSLSTQGANSPLHF.

This clonotype was recorded a few times. The V gene is TRBV29-1, the J gene TRBJ2-1; tentatively, D is TRBD1 (5 bases). CDR1 and CDR2 from the germline V gene are SQVTM and ANQGSEA. The V end was cut by 4 bases, the J end by 6 bases, with 13 bases between. The CDR3 runs to 13 residues. Here the CDR3 DNA reads TGCAGCGTTGTACAAGGGGTACTCAATGAGCAGTTCTTC. Translating gives CSVVQGVLNEQFF.

The chain recombines TRBV6-6 with TRBJ1-2; the match to TRBD1 covers 7 bases. The CDR3 sequence is 13 residues long. The V segment lost 10 bases and the J segment 4 bases; nucleotides outside the gene matches: 9. Germline V lookup: CDR1 MNHNY, CDR2 SVGAGI (reference sequence). The DNA for the CDR3 is TGTGCCATCTCACAGGGGACCTCCTATGGCTACACCTTC. It codes for CAISQGTSYGYTF.

This clonotype has a handful of counts. The CDR3 here is CASSLELAGAMRSYEQYF. CDR3 DNA sequence: TGCGCCAGCAGCTTGGAACTAGCGGGAGCAATGAGGTCCTACGAGCAGTACTTC. This chain links TRBV5-1 with TRBJ2-7; 11 bases line up with TRBD2. Trimming took 0 bases from V and 1 from J; bases not matched to a gene: 9. CDR3 length: 18 amino acids. Germline CDR1 reads SGHRS; CDR2 reads YFSETQ.

The chain couples TRBV12-3 or TRBV12-4 to TRBJ2-3; D unresolved. V lost 3 bases and J lost 6, with 10 bases in between. The CDR3 is 13 amino acids. The CDR3 sequence: CASSFTPRDTQYF. Written as DNA, the CDR3 is TGTGCCAGCAGTTTCACCCCCAGGGATACGCAGTATTTT.

This clonotype came up a few times. The J gene is TRBJ2-7, the V gene TRBV27; 10 nucleotides agree with TRBD1. V gave up 4 bases and J gave up 8 bases; unmatched junction bases: 8. Germline CDR1 reads MNHEY; CDR2 reads SMNVEV (reference sequence). The CDR3 totals 14 residues. CDR3 sequence: CASSSSGQGYKQYF. The CDR3 nucleotides are TGTGCCAGCAGTTCCTCGGGACAGGGGTACAAGCAGTACTTC.

In its sample, this clonotype was seen a few times. The V call is TRBV12-3 or TRBV12-4, the J call TRBJ1-2; a possible D gene is TRBD1 (5 bases). Trimming stripped 6 bases from V and 0 bases from J, with 11 bases between. The CDR3 totals 14 residues. As DNA, the CDR3 is TGTGCCAGCAGCTCGGACAATACTAACTATGGCTACACCTTC. Translating gives CASSSDNTNYGYTF.

This clonotype turned up a few times. The chain carries TRBV2 and TRBJ2-7; no firm D call. Looked up from germline, CDR1 is SNHLY and CDR2 is FYNNEI. V lost 6 bases, J lost 3 bases, and 15 bases lay in between. CDR3 length: 14 residues. CDR3 loop: CASSSADGFYEQYF. For the CDR3, the DNA is TGTGCCAGCAGCTCTGCGGACGGATTCTACGAGCAGTACTTC.

The CDR3 sequence: CASSLVIAGPYEQYF. The CDR3 DNA sequence: TGTGCCAGCAGCTTAGTGATAGCGGGCCCCTACGAGCAGTACTTC. The chain joins TRBV7-2 to TRBJ2-7; 7 nucleotides match TRBD2. The V gene end was trimmed by 1 base and the J gene end by 2 bases; junction bases not matched to a gene: 5. The CDR3 length is 15 residues. Germline CDR1 SGHTA, CDR2 FQGNSA.

This clonotype has a handful of counts. The chain is built from TRBV6-4 and TRBJ2-5; D is ambiguous. From germline, CDR1 is MRHNA and CDR2 SNTAGT. The CDR3 consists of 13 residues. Trimming took 6 bases from V and 3 from J, leaving 11 bases between them. The CDR3 reads CASSQAQEETQYF. CDR3 DNA: TGTGCCAGCAGCCAAGCCCAGGAAGAGACCCAGTACTTC.

This clonotype was counted a few times. The chain employs TRBV4-2 and TRBJ2-7; D gene uncertain. This CDR3 is 13 amino acids long. Germline-derived CDR1 and CDR2 are LGHNA and YNFKEQ. Between the trimmed V and J ends, which lost 1 base and 3 bases, there was a span of 7 bases. The CDR3 nucleotides are TGTGCCAGCAGCCAAGTAGACGACTACGAGCAGTACTTC. Translation: CASSQVDDYEQYF.